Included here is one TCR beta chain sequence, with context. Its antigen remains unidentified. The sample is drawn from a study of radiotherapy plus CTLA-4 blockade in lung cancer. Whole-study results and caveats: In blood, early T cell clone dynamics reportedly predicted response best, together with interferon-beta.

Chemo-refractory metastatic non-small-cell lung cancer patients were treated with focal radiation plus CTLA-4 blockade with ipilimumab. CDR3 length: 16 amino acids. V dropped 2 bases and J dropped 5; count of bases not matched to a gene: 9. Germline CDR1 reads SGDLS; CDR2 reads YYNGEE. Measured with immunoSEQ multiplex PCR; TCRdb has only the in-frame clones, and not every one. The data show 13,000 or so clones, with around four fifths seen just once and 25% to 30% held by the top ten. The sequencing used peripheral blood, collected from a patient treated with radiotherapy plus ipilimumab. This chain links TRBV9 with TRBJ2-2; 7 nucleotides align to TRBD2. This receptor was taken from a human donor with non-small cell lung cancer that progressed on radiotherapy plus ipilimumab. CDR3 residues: CASSVLLGGGTGELFF. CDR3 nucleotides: TGTGCCAGCAGCGTCCTCTTGGGCGGGGGAACCGGGGAGCTGTTTTTT.